This section outlines one TCR beta chain sequence together with its context. There is no known antigen for this receptor. No base quality information exists; no much larger clone differs at one position. Cut back by 4 bases and 6 bases, the V and J ends lie 23 bases apart. The CDR3 sequence holds 17 residues, the cysteine and phenylalanine included. Of all the DNA, just the CDR3 is kept, 51 bases in frame from base 1. The germline V gene specifies LGHNA as CDR1 and YSLEER as CDR2. TCRbeta CDR3 regions were amplified from genomic DNA by means of the immunoSEQ Assay, a bias-controlled multiplex PCR. The original methods were these. The number of nucleated cells in each sample was estimated by amplification of reference gene primers within the assay. To quantify the absolute abundance of each unique TCRbeta CDR3 rearrangement, sequence reads were collapsed and filtered. Productive Simpson clonality was computed per sample as the square root of Simpson's diversity index over productive rearrangements. TCRdb's version of the immuneACCESS table is confined to in-frame rearrangements and falls short of the full clone set. An unresolved V gene accounts for under half of the shortfall where checked; the remainder is of unknown origin. V, J and clone size are those of that table, while D and trimming were read from the DNA. This sample has some 260,000 clones in its table, and 80% to 90% of those were observed once. The ten biggest clones cover around 1.7% of the sample.

These data originate in a study of blood T cell repertoires in COVID-19 (dated by TCRdb to about 2020). Concerning the study at large: Samples from collaborators originated in the United States, Italy and Spain and spanned both the acute and convalescent phases of COVID-19. The repertoires were made available in a free public database intended to serve as a resource for research on the immune response to SARS-CoV-2. The dataset comprised deeply sampled blood TCRbeta repertoires from subjects exposed to, actively infected with, or recovered from COVID-19. Samples came from the ongoing ImmuneRACE study (first 160 participants) plus 1,254 subjects from 6 global collaborators. Where available, HLA class I and class II types were taken from metadata supplied by the sample provider and were not determined by assay-based typing. The material from the prospective study consisted of cDNA or gDNA derived from T cells, B-cell-depleted T cells, or PBMCs. Sample metadata almost always included a de-identified subject ID, COVID-19 status, age in years and sex. Overall results and qualifications from the work: The quantity of clinical and demographic metadata differed by source and by participant and was supplied without curation.

Participants in the prospective study were aged roughly 18 to 95 years, lived in over 20 United States geographic areas, and enrolled through a virtual design. In the prospective study, participants were assigned to cohorts based on the clinical history participants reported in a screening survey and a study questionnaire. Recovered participants in ImmuneRACE Cohort 3 were defined by two consecutive negative NP/OP PCR tests, clearance by a healthcare professional, or resolution of symptoms. In the prospective study, mobile phlebotomists collected whole blood, serum and a nasopharyngeal or oropharyngeal swab from each participant. Participants in the prospective study had the option to provide additional blood draws and questionnaires over a roughly two-month period. Blood samples from the prospective study were shipped frozen or at room temperature prior to DNA extraction.

The chain uses TRBV4-3 and TRBJ2-3; TRBD1 is a weak D gene call, 8 bases matching. This TCR was recovered from a man between 40 and 49 years old who had recovered from COVID-19. Sequenced: PBMCs or T cells enriched from blood (not recorded which). The DNA sequence is TGCGCCAGCAGCCCCGGGAATACAGGGGGGGTGCTGGATACGCAGTATTTT. This encodes CASSPGNTGGVLDTQYF.